This T cell receptor beta chain was captured in a study of CXCR3-negative and CXCR3-positive naive CD8 T cells. The CDR3 has 13 amino acids. With UMI labels, 5' RACE was used to prepare the TRB cDNA libraries. TCRdb re-called the 5' RACE reads and catalogs CDR3 proteins one per entry, DNA excluded. The table for this sample gives 40,000 to 50,000 distinct CDR3 sequences. This sequence was found in a human donor in good health. Some clones in this sample may be carry-over from other donors' samples. The rearrangement uses TRBV12-3 or TRBV12-4 and TRBJ2-7; TCRdb gives TRBD1 as the D gene, but with no DNA this cannot be confirmed. Sequencing input: naive CXCR3- CD8+ T cells from blood. Indicated subset: CD45RO-CCR7+CD27+CD95- naive CD8+ T cells lacking CXCR3 (TNR3-). This CDR3 reads CASSFGGVYEQYF.